These 3 T cell receptor beta chains share one sample of origin, sequenced in a study of cytomegalovirus exposure and HLA in healthy donors. Use of 60 Vbeta and 13 Jbeta primers characterized the PCR. The data were produced by immunoSEQ multiplex PCR, yet TCRdb's version contains in-frame clones alone and is incomplete. This table holds fewer than 140,000 clones, around 75% found once. Sequencing was done on a sample of PBMCs. Source of these receptors: a female donor in good health and CMV-seronegative.

The genes are TRBV5-1 and TRBJ2-7; 8 bases fit TRBD2. Losses at the gene ends were 5 bases for V and 6 bases for J; bases not matched to a gene: 10. Germline CDR1 and CDR2: SGHRS and YFSETQ. This CDR3 has 14 residues. The chain's CDR3 is CASRRGSGSSEQYF. CDR3 DNA: TGCGCCAGCAGGCGAGGGAGCGGGAGTTCCGAGCAGTACTTC.

This rearrangement joins TRBV30 to TRBJ1-2; possibly TRBD1 for D (6 bases). Germline V CDR1 and CDR2: GTSNPN, SVGIG (reference sequence). Trimming left V 0 bases short and J 8 bases short, with 13 bases between. The length of the CDR3 is 13 residues. The CDR3 is CAWSVARGDGYTF. CDR3 bases: TGTGCCTGGAGTGTGGCCAGGGGCGACGGCTACACCTTC.

The V gene is TRBV9, the J gene TRBJ2-2, with unresolved D. The CDR3 sequence is 12 residues long. CDR1 is SGDLS and CDR2 is YYNGEE in the germline V gene. V shed 4 bases and J shed 3 bases, with 4 bases lying between them. The CDR3 reads CASSPYTGELFF. DNA for the CDR3: TGTGCCAGCAGCCCCTACACCGGGGAGCTGTTTTTT.